These 30 T cell receptor beta chains share one sample of origin, sequenced in a study of T cell responses to AZD1222 COVID-19 vaccine. The method was immunoSEQ multiplex PCR; TCRdb's version includes in-frame clones alone and lacks a portion of them. The sample yields some 130,000 clones, 75% to 90% seen once. The sequencing used peripheral blood, collected 28 days after the second AZD1222 dose. The receptors were gathered from an adult who received the AZD1222 COVID-19 vaccine.

This chain uses TRBV4-3 with TRBJ2-3, with a weak D call TRBD2 (7 bases). V was shortened by 6 bases and J by 3 bases, with 19 bases between the two germline ends. This CDR3 is built from 16 residues. The V gene's germline CDR1 is LGHNA and CDR2 YSLEER. This chain's CDR3 is CASSQEWAGATDTQYF. The CDR3, as DNA: TGCGCCAGCAGTCAGGAATGGGCGGGGGCTACAGATACGCAGTATTTT.

The genes are TRBV29-1 and TRBJ2-3, with 8 bases matching TRBD2. Germline CDR1 and CDR2: SQVTM and ANQGSEA. CDR3 length: 15 amino acids. V lost 4 bases to trimming and J lost 4 bases; unmatched junction nucleotides: 10. This CDR3 is CSVGISGIAADTQYF. CDR3 coding DNA: TGCAGCGTTGGTATTAGCGGGATCGCTGCAGATACGCAGTATTTT.

The rearrangement links TRBV6-5 to TRBJ2-5, with D perhaps assigned TRBD1 or TRBD2 (5 bases each). The germline V gene has CDR1 MNHEY and CDR2 SVGAGI. This CDR3 has 13 amino acids. Trimming removed 7 bases from V and 4 bases from J, with 13 bases in between. The CDR3 reads CASMGTRGETQYF. DNA for the CDR3: TGTGCCAGCATGGGGACCCGGGGAGAGACCCAGTACTTC.

The chain links TRBV7-2 to TRBJ1-3; TRBD1 is a possible D gene (6 bases). V lost 3 bases to trimming and J lost 4 bases, with 7 bases between them. Germline CDR1 SGHTA, CDR2 FQGNSA. The length of the CDR3 is 13 residues. The CDR3 region has the DNA TGTGCCAGCAGCTTCCAGGGGGGAAACACCATATATTTT. Translation gives CASSFQGGNTIYF.

J is TRBJ1-2 and V is TRBV6-5; D gene ambiguous. CDR1 and CDR2 from the germline V gene are MNHEY and SVGAGI. Trimming stripped 6 bases from V and 3 bases from J, with 11 bases between. The CDR3 has 13 residues. The CDR3 protein is CASRPDGDYGYTF. CDR3 DNA sequence: TGTGCCAGCAGGCCGGACGGAGACTATGGCTACACCTTC.

The V gene is TRBV7-9, the J gene TRBJ1-5; the D is unclear. The V end lost 5 bases, the J end lost 4 bases, and 15 bases lay between the germline ends. Germline V gives CDR1 SEHNR, CDR2 FQNEAQ (reference sequence). The CDR3 covers 15 residues. CDR3 region: CASSHAGRRNQPQHF. CDR3 DNA sequence: TGTGCCAGCAGCCACGCCGGCAGGCGAAATCAGCCCCAGCATTTT.

The chain recombines TRBV7-9 with TRBJ1-4; D may be TRBD1 (6 bases). Trimming cost V 4 bases and J 3 bases, with 12 bases left between them. The CDR3 extends over 15 amino acids. Germline-derived CDR1 and CDR2 are SEHNR and FQNEAQ (reference sequence). This CDR3 reads CASSSIRGPNEKLFF. The CDR3 DNA reads as TGTGCCAGCAGCTCAATCAGGGGACCTAATGAAAAACTGTTTTTT.

This clone was recorded once. DNA for the CDR3: TGTGCCACCAGCAGAGATATCGGAGCAACGCTAGGAAACACCATATATTTT. It codes for CATSRDIGATLGNTIYF. This chain joins TRBV15 and TRBJ1-3; the D is unclear. Germline CDR1 and CDR2: LNHNV and YYDKDF (reference sequence). V lost 0 bases and J lost 4, with 16 bases in between. The CDR3 spans 17 residues.

The chain employs TRBV9 and TRBJ2-6; 8 bases are a match to TRBD2. V shed 4 bases and J 4 bases; nucleotides not matched to a gene: 10. There are 17 residues in the CDR3. The V gene's germline CDR1 is SGDLS and CDR2 YYNGEE. In DNA, the CDR3 is TGTGCCAGCAGCCCAGGACTAGCTGTCTCCGGGGCCAACGTCCTGACTTTC. Translated: CASSPGLAVSGANVLTF.

The V and J genes are TRBV19 and TRBJ1-5, with D perhaps TRBD1 (6 bases). Trimming stripped 1 base from V and 0 bases from J, with 13 bases between. The CDR3 is 17 amino acids. Germline V gene data show CDR1 as LNHDA and CDR2 as SQIVND (reference sequence). CDR3 sequence: CASSIAGQRYSNQPQHF. The CDR3 bases are TGTGCCAGTAGTATAGCTGGACAGAGATATAGCAATCAGCCCCAGCATTTT.

This clone was detected only a few times. The chain employs TRBV27 and TRBJ2-2; TRBD2 matches at 8 bases. Germline values: CDR1 MNHEY, CDR2 SMNVEV (reference sequence). This CDR3 has 18 residues. J lost 2 bases, V lost 5 bases, and 13 bases had no gene match. The CDR3 DNA reads as TGTGCCAGCAGTGTTGTCCCTCCGGGACTAGGTAACACCGGGGAGCTGTTTTTT. Residues: CASSVVPPGLGNTGELFF.

In its sample, this clone was seen a few times. This rearrangement joins TRBV28 to TRBJ1-2; 9 nucleotides match TRBD1. V dropped 6 bases and J dropped 7; count of bases not matched to a gene: 6. The CDR3 has 13 amino acids. CDR1 MDHEN and CDR2 SYDVKM come from the germline V gene. The CDR3 is CASRSQGAGGYTF. The DNA for the CDR3 is TGTGCCAGCAGATCACAGGGGGCGGGTGGCTACACCTTC.

The chain combines TRBV7-2 with TRBJ2-2; no reliable D call. V was clipped by 1 base and J by 4 bases, with 7 bases between them. Per germline, CDR1 SGHTA and CDR2 FQGNSA. The CDR3 spans 14 residues. CDR3 in amino acids: CASSLDQVTGELFF. The CDR3 DNA is TGTGCCAGCAGCTTAGATCAGGTCACCGGGGAGCTGTTTTTT.

This clone was detected once. The rearrangement joins TRBV2 to TRBJ2-3, with 9 positions matching TRBD2. V shed 9 bases and J 8 bases; nucleotides not matched to a gene: 12. CDR1 and CDR2 (germline): SNHLY, FYNNEI. CDR3 size: 14 residues. CDR3 amino acids: CASGTSNRRGTQYF. The CDR3 coding sequence is TGTGCCAGTGGGACTAGCAATCGGCGCGGTACGCAGTATTTT.

The chain combines TRBV6-2 or TRBV6-3 with TRBJ2-5, with a tentative D call TRBD1 (6 bases). The ends were cut back, 6 bases at V and 2 bases at J, with 10 bases in the middle. This CDR3 spans 13 amino acids. Germline V gene data show CDR1 as MNHEY and CDR2 as SVGEGT. The CDR3 DNA reads as TGTGCCAGCAGCTGGACAGCTCAAGAGACCCAGTACTTC. This codes for CASSWTAQETQYF.

The rearrangement joins TRBV19 to TRBJ1-1; 8 nucleotides line up with TRBD1. Per germline, CDR1 LNHDA and CDR2 SQIVND (reference sequence). J lost 2 bases, V lost 8 bases, and 4 bases had no gene match. The CDR3 length is 13 residues. The CDR3 nucleotides are TGTGCCAGTGCGACAGGGGTAAACACTGAAGCTTTCTTT. It codes for CASATGVNTEAFF. The full variable domain, with the rest looked up from reference TRBV19 and TRBJ1-1, is DGGITQSPKYLFRKEGQNVTLSCEQNLNHDAMYWYRQDPGQGLRLIYYSQIVNDFQKGDIAEGYSVSREKKESFPLTVTSAQKNPTAFYLCASATGVNTEAFFGQGTRLTVV.

V gene TRBV6-2 or TRBV6-3 combines with J gene TRBJ2-5; 13 bases align to TRBD2. The length of the CDR3 is 17 residues. CDR1 and CDR2 (germline): MNHEY, SVGEGT. Trimming took 5 bases from V and 5 from J; bases not matched to a gene: 11. The CDR3 DNA sequence: TGTGCCAGCAGTCAGAAACCGGGACTAGCGGGATGGGAGACCCAGTACTTC. Translated: CASSQKPGLAGWETQYF.

The chain links TRBV7-3 to TRBJ2-1; 9 bases line up with TRBD1. Germline V gene lookup returns CDR1 SGHTA and CDR2 FQGTGA. CDR3 size: 16 residues. The V segment lost 1 base and the J segment 3 bases; nucleotides outside the gene matches: 4. CDR3 nucleotide sequence: TGTGCCAGCAGCTTAAGGGGACAGGGACTCTACAATGAGCAGTTCTTC. It yields the protein CASSLRGQGLYNEQFF. The whole variable domain, filled in from reference TRBV7-3 and TRBJ2-1, reads GAGVSQTPSNKVTEKGKYVELRCDPISGHTALYWYRQSLGQGPEFLIYFQGTGAADDSGLPNDRFFAVRPEGSVSTLKIQRTERGDSAVYLCASSLRGQGLYNEQFFGPGTRLTVL.

The V call is TRBV2, the J call TRBJ2-6; D is unclear. V was pared by 1 base and J by 4 bases, with 8 bases between. CDR1 is SNHLY, CDR2 FYNNEI, per germline. CDR3 size: 15 residues. The CDR3 DNA sequence: TGTGCCAGCAGTGAAGGTCAACCCGGGGCCAACGTCCTGACTTTC. Translated: CASSEGQPGANVLTF.

This clone was detected only once. The gene calls are TRBV11-2 and TRBJ1-2, with D perhaps TRBD1 (5 bases). V gave up 5 bases and J gave up 4 bases, with 20 bases separating them. Germline CDR1 SGHAT, CDR2 FQNNGV. CDR3 length equals 16 residues. CDR3 nucleotides: TGTGCCAGCAGCCCGGTGGGGCGGGTAAATAGCTATGGCTACACCTTC. Its translation: CASSPVGRVNSYGYTF.

This chain joins TRBV11-2 and TRBJ1-3; D may be TRBD1 (6 bases). Between the trimmed V and J ends, which lost 5 bases and 2 bases, there was a span of 10 bases. Germline V gene lookup returns CDR1 SGHAT and CDR2 FQNNGV. This CDR3 is 14 amino acids long. In nucleotides, the CDR3 is TGTGCCAGCAGCCAAAACAGGGCTGGAAACACCATATATTTT. It translates to CASSQNRAGNTIYF.

This clone appeared a few times. This sequence joins TRBV2 and TRBJ2-4, with D possibly matching TRBD2 (5 bases). Trimming stripped 4 bases from V and 7 bases from J, with 20 bases between. CDR1 is SNHLY and CDR2 is FYNNEI in the germline V gene. The CDR3 spans 16 residues. The CDR3 reads CASSGRGSLALNIQYF. DNA for the CDR3: TGTGCCAGCAGTGGCCGTGGGAGCCTCGCTTTGAACATTCAGTACTTC.

V and J are TRBV7-2 and TRBJ2-1, with TRBD1 matching 9 bases. Germline CDR1 and CDR2: SGHTA and FQGNSA. The CDR3 is 15 amino acids. V was clipped by 7 bases and J by 3 bases; unmatched bases: 7. CDR3 DNA sequence: TGTGCCAGCACCCCGGACAGGGGCGACTACAATGAGCAGTTCTTC. Protein: CASTPDRGDYNEQFF.

The rearrangement joins TRBV27 to TRBJ1-3; D is unresolved. The V end lost 8 bases, the J end lost 1 base, and 9 bases lay between the germline ends. From germline, CDR1 is MNHEY and CDR2 SMNVEV (reference sequence). The CDR3 runs to 13 residues. CDR3 nucleotides: TGTGCCAGCGTGGGTAAGTCTGGAAACACCATATATTTT. Translated: CASVGKSGNTIYF.

This sequence joins TRBV3-1 (or the pseudogene TRBV3-2) and TRBJ1-4; D gene uncertain. CDR1 LGHDT and CDR2 YNNKEL come from the germline V gene (reference sequence). Trimming removed 0 bases at V and 8 bases at J, with 13 bases between. The CDR3 is 15 residues long. The CDR3 region is CASSQDSRAQEKLFF. CDR3 sequence (DNA): TGTGCCAGCAGCCAAGATTCGCGTGCCCAGGAAAAACTGTTTTTT.

The rearrangement links TRBV5-6 to TRBJ1-2, with D possibly TRBD1 on 6 matching bases. The germline V gene has CDR1 SGHDT and CDR2 YYEEEE. This CDR3 contains 16 residues. V was shortened by 2 bases and J by 4 bases, with 18 bases between the two germline ends. As DNA, the CDR3 is TGTGCCAGCAGCTTCAGAACAATGGACAGCTTCTATGGCTACACCTTC. Translated: CASSFRTMDSFYGYTF.

The rearrangement uses TRBV29-1 and TRBJ2-2; no definite D call. The V gene's germline CDR1 is SQVTM and CDR2 ANQGSEA. The CDR3 has 14 residues. V was clipped by 7 bases and J by 0 bases, with 12 bases between them. The CDR3 DNA reads TGCAGCGCCCTGACTGAAGCGAACACCGGGGAGCTGTTTTTT. Protein: CSALTEANTGELFF.

J is TRBJ1-1 and V is TRBV7-2, with TRBD1 matching over 8 bases. Per the germline V gene, CDR1 is SGHTA and CDR2 is FQGNSA. This CDR3 spans 18 amino acids. Unmatched junction bases numbered 16, after V lost 7 bases and J lost 0 bases. The CDR3 sequence is CASTRTGDRSLMNTEAFF. In nucleotides, the CDR3 is TGTGCCAGCACCCGAACCGGGGACAGGAGTCTCATGAACACTGAAGCTTTCTTT.

The chain carries TRBV10-2 and TRBJ2-2, with unresolved D. With 2 bases removed from V and 4 bases from J, the gap between germline ends came to 11 bases. Germline V CDR1 and CDR2: WSHSY, SAAADI. CDR3 size: 15 residues. The chain's CDR3 is CASSERAIGTGELFF. Written as DNA, the CDR3 is TGCGCCAGCAGTGAGCGGGCTATTGGCACCGGGGAGCTGTTTTTT.

The chain recombines TRBV6-1 with TRBJ2-7; perhaps TRBD1 as D (6 bases). The CDR3 sequence is 20 residues long. Germline CDR1 MNHNS, CDR2 SASEGT. V was cut by 1 base and J by 2 bases, with 27 bases left in between. Written as DNA, the CDR3 is TGTGCCAGCAGTGAAGTCGCCCCGACGAACAGGGCCCTTTCAGCCTACGAGCAGTACTTC. Its protein product is CASSEVAPTNRALSAYEQYF.